This T cell receptor beta chain was captured by sequencing in a study of shared clonotypes between healthy human individuals. This clone came up once. The germline V gene encodes CDR1 SGHTA and CDR2 FQGTGA. Deletions cut 5 bases from V and 4 bases from J, with 15 bases between. This CDR3 spans 15 amino acids. Several immunoSEQ plates held equal portions of the genomic DNA taken from each subset. Sequencing was performed with immunoSEQ multiplex PCR; in TCRdb, only in-frame clones are kept and a portion is missing. Among 450,000 to 650,000 clones listed, roughly four fifths were seen once. This sequence originates from a woman between 40 and 55 years old in good health. Some clones in this sample may be carry-over from other donors' samples. V and J are TRBV7-3 and TRBJ2-1, with D perhaps being TRBD1 or TRBD2 (6 bases each). Sequencing was done on a sample of PBMCs. Here the CDR3 DNA reads TGTGCCAGCAGCCTAGTAGGGGGGAGTTACAATGAGCAGTTCTTC. As protein: CASSLVGGSYNEQFF.